The 9 T cell receptor beta chains below come from one sample, sequenced in a study of cytomegalovirus exposure and HLA in healthy donors. PCR involved 60 Vbeta and 13 Jbeta primers. The assay was immunoSEQ multiplex PCR, and TCRdb's table has in-frame clones only and misses some. In the table there are around 99,000 clones, about 74% of which are singletons. Sequencing used PBMCs. Source of these receptors: a woman between 40 and 50 years old in good health and CMV-seropositive.

This chain uses TRBV5-6 with TRBJ2-7, with a weak D call TRBD2 (7 bases). The CDR3 covers 14 residues. The V and J ends lost 2 bases and 3 bases respectively, with 12 bases between them. The germline gives CDR1 SGHDT, CDR2 YYEEEE. As DNA, the CDR3 is TGTGCCAGCAGCTTAGGGGGGGCCAACTACGAGCAGTACTTC. It is translated as CASSLGGANYEQYF.

This chain uses TRBV5-6 with TRBJ2-7, with 13 bases identical to TRBD2. Germline CDR1 SGHDT, CDR2 YYEEEE. The ends lost 2 bases at V and 2 bases at J; junction bases unmatched: 4. This CDR3 has 16 amino acids. In DNA form, the CDR3 reads TGTGCCAGCAGCTTTTCCGGGACTAGCGGGACCTACGAGCAGTACTTC. It specifies CASSFSGTSGTYEQYF.

This clone appeared once. V gene TRBV6-5 combines with J gene TRBJ1-1, with 7 bases aligning to TRBD1. CDR1 and CDR2 from the germline V gene are MNHEY and SVGAGI. J lost 4 bases, V lost 7 bases, and 9 bases had no gene match. This CDR3 contains 14 residues. Here the CDR3 DNA reads TGTGCCAGCAATCATCGACAGGGAGGCACTGAAGCTTTCTTT. The encoded protein is CASNHRQGGTEAFF.

This clone was observed a few times. The chain carries TRBV5-4 and TRBJ2-5; 15 positions agree with TRBD2. The CDR3 is made up of 16 amino acids. Looked up from germline, CDR1 is SGHNT and CDR2 is YYREEE (reference sequence). J was trimmed by 5 bases and V by 4 bases; bases with no gene match: 6. Here the CDR3 DNA reads TGTGCCAGCAGCCCGAGGACTAGCGGGGGGGTCGAGACCCAGTACTTC. As protein: CASSPRTSGGVETQYF.

This clone was recorded a few times. CDR3 residues: CASSYSTSGAGELFF. The CDR3, as DNA: TGTGCCAGCAGTTACTCGACTTCGGGGGCCGGGGAGCTGTTTTTT. The J gene is TRBJ2-2, the V gene TRBV6-5, with D possibly being TRBD2 (6 bases). V lost 0 bases to trimming and J lost 6 bases, with 11 bases between them. The CDR3 consists of 15 residues. Germline CDR1 and CDR2: MNHEY and SVGAGI.

The genes are TRBV4-3 and TRBJ1-5; 7 bases agree with TRBD1. This CDR3 is 15 amino acids long. The germline CDR1 and CDR2 sequences are LGHNA and YSLEER. V dropped 0 bases and J dropped 1; count of bases not matched to a gene: 0. The CDR3 coding sequence is TGCGCCAGCAGCCAAGACAGGGGGAGCAATCAGCCCCAGCATTTT. Translation gives CASSQDRGSNQPQHF.

The sample holds a few counts of this clone. The chain is built from TRBV30 and TRBJ1-1, with D perhaps TRBD1 (6 bases). Trimming left V 4 bases short and J 3 bases short, with 21 bases between. From germline, CDR1 is GTSNPN and CDR2 SVGIG (reference sequence). The CDR3 length is 16 residues. The CDR3 nucleotides read TGTGCCTGGATACCCGGCCAGGGGAGCAGGGACACTGAAGCTTTCTTT. It translates to CAWIPGQGSRDTEAFF.

CDR3 sequence reads: CASSLLRMGGVSGYTF. CDR3 bases: TGCGCCAGCAGCCTTTTGCGGATGGGCGGGGTTTCTGGCTACACCTTC. The rearrangement joins TRBV5-1 to TRBJ1-2; unclear D gene. Trimming stripped 4 bases from V and 7 bases from J, with 23 bases between. Germline loops: CDR1 SGHRS, CDR2 YFSETQ. The CDR3 loop spans 16 amino acids. Based on the CDR3 plus reference TRBV5-1 and TRBJ1-2, the full variable domain is KAGVTQTPRYLIKTRGQQVTLSCSPISGHRSVSWYQQTPGQGLQFLFEYFSETQRNKGNFPGRFSGRQFSNSRSEMNVSTLELGDSALYLCASSLLRMGGVSGYTFGSGTRLTVV.

The gene calls are TRBV5-1 and TRBJ1-4; D perhaps matches TRBD1 (6 bases). Germline lookup yields CDR1 SGHRS and CDR2 YFSETQ. V lost 4 bases, J lost 4 bases, and 8 bases lay in between. The length of the CDR3 is 13 residues. The CDR3 DNA follows: TGCGCCAGCAGCCCGGACAGTAATGAAAAACTGTTTTTT. Its protein is CASSPDSNEKLFF.